This T cell receptor (beta chain) was identified during a study of CD8+CD57+ T cells in acquired aplastic anemia (dated by TCRdb to between 2017 and 2018). Describing the broader study: A mean of about 3 ug of DNA, ranging from about 0.19 to 30 ug, was extracted from sorted CD4+ and CD8+ cells. CD8+CD57+ expansion was defined as a frequency above the mean frequency observed in healthy subjects. Results the study describes overall, beyond this receptor: Patients and healthy controls showed no significant difference in CD8+ Simpson's diversity (P=0.060). Roughly 29 CD8+ CDR3 sequences were shared between patients and controls but appeared highly expressed in patients and within their immunodominant clones.

Turning to this clonotype: Its antigen specificity is not known. No per-base quality is available; no much larger clone lies one base away.

Profiling of TCR beta VDJ combinations and CDR3 sequences used genomic DNA as the template. An Illumina HiSeq 2000 was used for TCR repertoire sequencing. The study's own analysis went as follows. TRBV/TRBJ rearrangement plots, CDR3 size and DJ length profiles, and Simpson's diversity index were used to assess repertoires. The most abundant DNA sequence in the deep sequencing data was defined as the immunodominant clone. CDR3 amino acid sequences were screened for sharing across subjects and compared with published repertoires and the VDJdb database. In TCRdb, the public reads were trimmed at Q25 with fastp and aligned with MiXCR, with productive beta chains retained. Under each unique CDR3 protein, matching rows form one entry showing the most common genes and DNA. TCRdb, rather than the study authors, made the V and J calls. Within this sample are roughly 280,000 distinct CDR3 sequences, with 56% of them counted one time only. The ten top clones hold around 1.3% of the sample.

The CDR3 numbers 14 residues from cysteine through phenylalanine. Only CDR3 DNA is held: 42 bases, read in frame from base 1. V is pared back by 6 bases and J by 2 bases, with 14 bases lying between the germline termini. Sequences MNHNS (CDR1) and SASEGT (CDR2) are obtained from the germline V gene. Flow cytometry had shown CD8+CD57+ cell expansion in the patients selected for sequencing. Severe acquired aplastic anemia was diagnosed in all patients according to International Study of Aplastic Anemia and Agranulocytosis and Camitta criteria. No therapy had been received by the patients at the time of blood sampling. TCR repertoires of sorted CD4+ and CD8+ blood T cells from severe aplastic anemia patients and healthy subjects were deep-sequenced in the study. Patients were enrolled in the USA under clinicaltrials.gov protocols 00001620, 01623167, 00001397, 00071045, 00081523 and 00961064. Ficoll-Paque density gradient centrifugation was used to isolate peripheral blood mononuclear cells. Before DNA was extracted, CD4+ and CD8+ T cells were sorted using either FACS or magnetic beads.

The sequence links TRBV6-1 to TRBJ2-7; no D segment can be confidently identified. This sequence was found in a human donor with aplastic anemia. What was sequenced was sorted CD4+, CD8+, or CD8+CD57+ T cells (not recorded which) from PBMCs. The DNA sequence is as follows: TGTGCCAGCAGCGTTGACCAGAGTCCCTACGAGCAGTACTTC. It encodes CASSVDQSPYEQYF.